This record concerns one TCR beta chain sequence. In this sample, this clone turned up once. The antigen this receptor binds is unknown. Per-nucleotide qualities are absent, and no much larger clonotype sits a single base away. This entry belongs to a study of shared clonotypes between healthy human individuals (dated by TCRdb to 2018 to 2021). At the level of the whole study: The cohort comprised a couple of women and three men aged 18 to 49 years. Different laboratories and diverse techniques were used to prepare libraries and sequence TCR repertoires, to increase sequencing depth and limit assay-specific biases. The study deeply sequenced blood TCR repertoires of five healthy adults to estimate repertoire size and the extent of clonotype sharing between individuals. Between about 0.94 and 8.9 billion PBMCs per donor were obtained by leukapheresis. For each donor, CD4 naive and CD4 memory were each given three plates, CD8 naive was given two plates, and CD8 memory was given one plate. The full study reports these points: Based on pairwise subsampling, the degree of clonotype sharing among donors was expected to be affected by sequencing depth. Only blood was sampled, and tissue TCR repertoires likely differ from those in blood. The genetic and exposure-history diversity represented was limited by the small number of donors. Naive subsets generally had larger estimated clonotype richness than memory subsets. Rarefaction of sorted-subset datasets indicated incomplete sequencing despite the large sequencing depth. Across a handful of donors, about 5% of naive CD4, roughly 3.8% of naive CD8, approximately 2.5% of memory CD4, and under 0.45% of memory CD8 clonotypes were shared. Clonotypes shared by all four sorted-subset donors showed higher generation probabilities than non-shared clonotypes.

Using the deep immunoSEQ assay, multiplex PCR amplified TCR CDR3 regions from genomic DNA. Extracted genomic DNA from each cell subset was spread evenly across all wells of several immunoSEQ 96-well plates, with each plate serving as a replicate. Each replicate PCR for sorted subsets received about 180 ng genomic DNA, equal to roughly 30,000 T cell genomes. Purified libraries were measured with a Qubit 3.0 fluorometer, size-checked on a Bioanalyzer 2100, and measured again with the KAPA Library Quantification kit. Every immunoSEQ 96-well plate was sequenced on a separate single-read 150-cycle Illumina NextSeq 550 flow cell. As for the original processing: The immunoSEQ output contained only junctional sequences without quality scores, so filtering could not match that applied to full-length reads. To assign V/J genes and CDR3, sequences were annotated against IMGT germline references using PyIR, a Python wrapper for IgBLAST v1.9. Any read was removed if the V/J assignment was weak (E-value above 1e-6), the CDR3 was missing, or the read contained stop codons, out-of-frame junctions, or ambiguous translated residues. A V3J clonotype was defined by an identical inferred V gene, J gene, and CDR3 amino acid sequence. Percentage overlap between repertoires was calculated by dividing the number of shared unique clonotypes by the size of the smaller repertoire. Three approaches were used to assess repertoire richness: RTK rarefaction, the Chao1 estimator, and Recon v2.1 estimates of unobserved clonotypes. Generation probabilities were computed with OLGA for all TCRbeta clonotypes obtained by the gDNA method from several donors. The immuneACCESS repertoire file appears here via TCRdb, limited to in-frame rearrangements. These files lack a portion of the clones; in checked studies, under half of the deficit traces to unresolved V genes, and the cause of the others is not known. D and trimming come from the DNA, and the V and J calls and clone size come from that table. The sample includes 1.6 million or so clones, with roughly 95% observed a single time. The top ten clonotypes cover 0.95% to 1.5% of the sample.

Healthy HIV-negative adults with no recently reported acute infections or vaccinations were included as donors. Every donor was a Caucasian adult living in Nashville, Tennessee, USA. CD4+ T cells were enriched by magnetic negative selection, after which naive cells were positively selected on CD45RA and the negative fraction was taken as the memory subset. Blood was collected by leukapheresis, and PBMCs were isolated by Ficoll-Histopaque density gradient centrifugation and then cryopreserved in liquid nitrogen vapor phase. Analytical flow cytometry was used to check the purity and quantity of each magnetically sorted T cell population. Each sorted fraction had its genomic DNA isolated and then quantified by UV absorbance on a Nanodrop 2000c. This sequence was found in a man aged 30 to 39 in good health. Source material: naive CD4+ T cells sorted from blood. This specimen's cell subset or site label, per the study, means: CD45RA+ positively selected.

The CDR3 region has the sequence CASSPGTSGTQYNEQFF. The nucleotides are TGTGCCAGCAGCCCTGGGACTAGCGGAACTCAATACAATGAGCAGTTCTTC. The rearranged segments are TRBV5-4 and TRBJ2-1; 11 junctional bases match TRBD2. Per the germline V gene (reference sequence), SGHNT is the CDR1 and YYREEE is the CDR2. V has 4 bases trimmed and J has 4 bases trimmed; junction bases matching no gene number 10. The CDR3 runs 17 amino acids, cysteine and phenylalanine included. The only DNA kept is the CDR3, 51 bases in frame from the first base. Joined to the reference TRBV5-4 and TRBJ2-1 proteins, this CDR3 gives the full variable domain: ETGVTQSPTHLIKTRGQQVTLRCSSQSGHNTVSWYQQALGQGPQFIFQYYREEENGRGNFPPRFSGLQFPNYSSELNVNALELDDSALYLCASSPGTSGTQYNEQFFGPGTRLTVL.